The TCR beta chain described here comes from a study of cytomegalovirus exposure and HLA in healthy donors. Study findings and constraints: Follow-up analysis later connected one missense variant in DCLRE1C with trimming of TCR beta V- and J-genes. Certain indistinguishable V segments, among them TRBV6-2 and TRBV6-3, were excluded.

This clone was seen a few times. Its target is not known. The junction does not match germline at one end; this may be a read error. The PCR made use of 60 Vbeta and 13 Jbeta primers. Produced via immunoSEQ multiplex PCR; TCRdb's table is partial and in-frame only. The sample shows roughly 190,000 clones, approximately 9.5% of them seen only once. The CDR3 is 13 amino acids. Per germline, CDR1 MNHNS and CDR2 SASEGT. The receptor was derived from a woman younger than 45 in good health and CMV-seropositive. The chain carries TRBV6-1 and TRBJ1-2, with TRBD1 as a possible D gene (6 bases). Sequenced sample: PBMCs. As DNA, the CDR3 is TGTGCCAGCAGCGAAGACCTACAGGGTGTCCACACCTTC. Its protein product is CASSEDLQGVHTF.